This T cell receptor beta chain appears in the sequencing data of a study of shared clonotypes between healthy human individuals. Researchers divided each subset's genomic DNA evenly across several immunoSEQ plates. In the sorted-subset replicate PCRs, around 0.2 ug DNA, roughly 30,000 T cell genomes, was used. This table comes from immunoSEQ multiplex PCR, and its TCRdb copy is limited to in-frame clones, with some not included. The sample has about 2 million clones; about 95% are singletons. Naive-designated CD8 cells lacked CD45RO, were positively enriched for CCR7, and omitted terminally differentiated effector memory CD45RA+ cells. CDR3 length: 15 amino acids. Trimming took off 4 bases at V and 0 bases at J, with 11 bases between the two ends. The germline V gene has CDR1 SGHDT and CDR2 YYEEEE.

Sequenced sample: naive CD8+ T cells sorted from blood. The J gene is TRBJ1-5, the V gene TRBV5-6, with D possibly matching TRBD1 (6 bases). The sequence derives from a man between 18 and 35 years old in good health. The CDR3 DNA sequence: TGTGCCAGCAGCCGGAACAGGGTTAGCAATCAGCCCCAGCATTTT. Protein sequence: CASSRNRVSNQPQHF.